The text below deals with one TCR beta chain. Its antigen is unknown. Constant-segment primers were used for 5'RACE, and the resulting TCR alpha and TCR beta cDNA libraries carried sample barcodes and UMIs. TCRdb recomputed calls from the 5' RACE reads with MiXCR, one row per CDR3 protein. The sample has approximately 500,000 distinct CDR3 sequences, 20% to 25% seen once. The data derive from a study of T-cell memory formation after mild COVID-19. Study observations and caveats: Some SARS-CoV-2-responding clones were already detected in memory before infection. Day 15 to 85 contracting clones showed balanced CD4/CD8; later expanders leaned CD4+.

The CDR3 contains 16 residues. This sequence originates from an adult woman who had mild COVID-19 (a few samples of this study predate the infection). Cell type and time point are not known. Sequencing was carried out using PBMCs or a T cell subset sorted from them (not recorded which). The rearrangement links TRBV21-1 to TRBJ1-5; the DNA was not used to check the table's D call, TRBD1. TRBV21-1 is flagged as a pseudogene. The CDR3 reads CASSKRGPYSNQPQHF. CDR3 bases: TGTGCCAGCAGCAAAAGGGGGCCCTATAGCAATCAGCCCCAGCATTTT.